The clone carrying this T cell receptor beta chain turned up a few times. Its specificity is unknown. A much larger clone sits a single nucleotide away, making a read error possible. The second PCR ran about 6 to 12 cycles with a sample-barcoded 5' primer and J-beta primers. Using its own MiXCR run on the 5' RACE reads, TCRdb lists one record per CDR3 protein. The sample lists around 670,000 distinct CDR3 sequences; roughly 30% were seen once. This record belongs to a study of blood T cells in healthy people across ages. This CDR3 contains 15 residues. Trimming cost V 0 bases and J 7 bases; bases outside gene matches: 5. Germline CDR1 is SGHKS and CDR2 is YYEKEE (reference sequence). Overall study findings and caveats: Higher diversity, along with more naive CD4+ cells, distinguished long-lived donors from aged donors.

This sequence originates from a woman of 80 years or more in good health. The chain uses TRBV5-5 and TRBJ2-7, with 12 bases matching TRBD2. The sequenced sample was blood. CDR3 residues: CASSLVLAGGYEQYF. The DNA of the CDR3 is TGTGCCAGCAGCTTGGTGCTAGCGGGGGGGTATGAGCAGTACTTC.